This TCR beta chain was identified during a study of cytomegalovirus exposure and HLA in healthy donors (dated 2017 in TCRdb). Context from the whole study: An earlier analysis of 587 of the donors reported roughly 300 Gb of sequence data and 100 million to 120 million unique TCR beta sequences obtained from around 170 million T cells. The study aimed to test whether signatures of past pathogen exposure could be identified by cataloging public T cell receptors. The study used immunosequencing to profile the T cell repertoires of several hundred subjects and linked those repertoires to cytomegalovirus serostatus. Among the 398 genotyped donors, around 81% belonged to the genetic ancestry cluster associated with self-reported Caucasian donors. Donor age, sex, ethnicity and CMV serostatus were compiled alongside the repertoire data. The number of typed donors differed by locus: about 629-630 for A, B, C, DRB1 and DQB1; approximately 540 for DQA1; 606 for DPA1; and 400 to 480 for DPB1. Among 350 to 400 genotyped donors of the cohort, an average of approximately 240,000 unique TCR beta nucleotide sequences were sequenced per donor, around 18% of them non-productive. To predict cytomegalovirus infection status, the study brought together high-throughput TCR immunosequencing, statistical association of individual TCRs with disease status, and machine learning. To decide whether each TCR beta V gene segment behaved as functional or pseudogenic, an earlier analysis of approximately 600 of the donors relied on high-throughput TCR beta sequencing. A later genetic analysis used genome-wide SNP genotypes for about 55% of the 666 donors, treating that subset as a discovery cohort. The later analysis used no new phenotypic data to find candidate immune exposures, relying instead on TCR beta sequences and their occurrence across donors. In addition to the first cohort of 666 subjects, a separate validation cohort of over 90 different subjects was used. All discovery cohort repertoires had been generated on a single sequencing platform. To study patterns of TCR occurrence, a later analysis re-analyzed previously published TCR beta repertoires from under 750 donors and added high-resolution HLA genotyping. Because of strong linkage in the cohort, 4 to 6 DR-DQ haplotypes were treated as single units for association and clustering. HLA typing covered class I and class II loci at four-digit resolution. An early release covering 550 to 700 HLA-typed donors comprised roughly 300 gigabases of sequencing data and 65 million to 100 million unique TCR sequences.

The cohort comprised under 700 healthy bone marrow donors. At the time of sampling, every cohort member was nominally healthy, though immune exposures that went unrecorded were likely present. The donor was CMV seropositive and was included in the group of approximately 300 seropositive cohort members. A peripheral blood sample was collected from each donor, and TCR beta sequencing was performed on peripheral blood mononuclear cells. The Qiagen DNeasy Blood Extraction Kit was used to extract genomic DNA from the blood cell samples. A note on this clone: What antigen it recognizes has not been identified. One base away there is no much larger clone; base qualities are not given.

The paper as a whole reports these results and caveats: An earlier analysis of around 600 of the donors showed that most TCR beta V segments appeared in productive rearrangements either about 87% or about 30% of the time, which broadly matched IMGT annotations. Most TCR sequences were observed very rarely across donors, whereas some public TCRs were present in many individuals. In vitro tests confirmed that a few of the cytomegalovirus-associated TCR beta chains recognize cytomegalovirus antigens. In a later analysis, HLA-associated TCR beta chains were found to be more clonally expanded and to have lower generation probabilities than equally common non-associated chains. A later analysis associated 15,000 to 20,000 TCR beta sequences with specific HLA alleles at a false discovery rate of 0.05. Because some donors lacked HLA typing at each locus, the association tests relied only on the typed subset. A later analysis reported that several top co-occurrence clusters appeared linked to parvovirus B19, influenza, CMV and Epstein-Barr virus. Correlated functional status among segregating V segments might be attributable to linkage disequilibrium, but an unknown experimental factor could not be ruled out. In a later analysis, TCR association rates were found to vary across HLA loci, with the most associated TCRs seen for DRB1 alleles and the fewest for HLA-C alleles. A later genetic analysis associated a missense DCLRE1C variant with V-gene and J-gene trimming of TCR beta chains, and an independent cohort replicated the association. The authors suggested that the approach could potentially be generalized to other disease states and immunological phenotypes. When HLA alleles, especially DR and DQ, strongly co-occurred, attributing TCR associations to individual alleles was difficult. The cohort was sequenced for TCR beta chains only, and without alpha or paired-chain data the features that could be detected were limited. The classifier was reported to diagnose cytomegalovirus status with high specificity and sensitivity in both the original and validation cohorts. Most CMV-associated TCR beta chains appeared to be HLA-restricted in a later analysis, and the HLA associations seemed to be driven largely by CMV exposure. Because counts were too low, seventeen rarely observed V segments, including chromosome 9 orphons, were excluded from the earlier analysis of 587 of the donors. A total of fewer than 200 TCR beta chains were listed by the study as associated with cytomegalovirus. According to a later genetic analysis, donors in an Asian-associated ancestry cluster had fewer N-insertions in productive TCRs than the approximately 710-donor mean. A cluster of highly shared sequence variants was judged likely to be a technical artifact of the sequencing pipeline. Immune exposure information for the cohort was limited to CMV serostatus. Sequencing depth was assumed to be roughly uniform across donors in the presence/absence analyses, though that assumption may not hold. A further reported finding was that TCR beta sequences accurately predicted the HLA-A and HLA-B alleles for most subjects in the first cohort.

Receptor amplification or capture employed the immunoSEQ multiplex PCR assay. The multiplex PCR relied on a mix of 60 forward primers for TCR Vbeta segments and 13 reverse primers for TCR Jbeta segments. The CDR3 region of rearranged TCR beta genes was amplified from genomic DNA with a multiplex PCR assay. Amplified TCR beta libraries were sequenced as 87-base-pair reads on the Illumina HiSeq System. In the source study's methods: In a later analysis, some 80 million unique TCR beta chains were counted across the 650 to 700 repertoires, and roughly 11 million of these chains were shared by at least two donors. A nearest-neighbor algorithm error-corrected the raw reads and collapsed the reads into unique sequences, merging closely related sequences to remove PCR and sequencing errors. CDR3 sequences were aligned to IMGT reference sequences to assign V, D and J gene segments. For a sequence to be retained, a match of at least six nucleotides to both a V gene segment and a J gene segment was required. A rearrangement was called productive if the CDR3 had no stop codons and remained in frame with V and J, and every other rearrangement was called non-productive. Following IMGT convention, CDR3 was defined as the stretch from the second conserved V-encoded cysteine up to the conserved J-encoded phenylalanine. In an earlier analysis of some 550 of the donors, sequences lacking an unambiguous match to a single V gene segment were excluded. In an earlier analysis of 587 of the donors, a V segment was called functional when productive rearrangements were above 56.7%, and segregating when the standard deviation between donors exceeded 5%. A statistical classification framework was built for diagnosing cytomegalovirus status from the catalog of TCR beta chain sequences. In a later analysis, V and J genes were assigned by comparing TCR nucleotide sequences against IMGT/GENE-DB human TR gene sequences. In a later analysis, CDR3 sequences and most-parsimonious VDJ recombination scenarios were assigned using the TCRdist pipeline. In a later analysis, each TCR beta chain was defined by its CDR3 amino acid sequence together with its V-gene family, and reads lacking a unique V-gene family were excluded. A later analysis removed 592 highly shared, low-generation-probability nucleotide sequences to deal with suspected cross-contamination and a sequencing artifact. For each public chain, a later analysis derived a clonal expansion index from normalized ranks of inferred template counts within each repertoire. In a later analysis, generation probabilities were computed with a VDJ recombination model fitted to out-of-frame rearrangements, and the resulting probabilities were checked against IGoR. A later analysis scored TCR-TCR, TCR-HLA and TCR-CMV co-occurrence with hypergeometric tests, applying a repertoire-size bias correction to TCR pairs. False discovery rates were estimated in a later analysis by permuting HLA or CMV assignments 20 times. In a later analysis, co-occurring TCRs were grouped using DBSCAN, with TCRdist sequence similarity added in when clustering inside HLA-allele-positive subsets. Co-occurrence clustering excluded repertoires with fewer than 30,000 or more than 120,000 public chains, plus five with anomalous nucleotide sharing. Not all clones reach the TCRdb copy of this immuneACCESS table, which keeps in-frame sequences only. Checked studies attribute under half of the gap to unresolved V genes and leave the rest unexplained. The D gene and trimming were derived from the DNA, and the V and J assignments and clone size from that table. A total of fewer than 150,000 clones appear in this sample, approximately 69% of them only once. Approximately 10% of the sample is held by the ten biggest clonotypes.

Material for sequencing was PBMCs. The receptor was derived from a woman aged 45-60 years in good health and CMV-seropositive.

The CDR3 has the sequence CASSAGPHTKVGELFF. The bases read TGCGCCAGCAGCGCGGGACCTCACACGAAGGTCGGGGAGCTGTTTTTT. The rearrangement combines TRBV5-1 with TRBJ2-2; the D gene is perhaps TRBD2, from 6 matching bases. The CDR3 numbers 16 residues from cysteine through phenylalanine. Left in the record is the CDR3 DNA by itself, 48 bases read in frame from the first base. V and J lose 4 bases and 7 bases, and a span of 20 bases separates them. CDR1 and CDR2, per the germline V gene, are SGHRS and YFSETQ.